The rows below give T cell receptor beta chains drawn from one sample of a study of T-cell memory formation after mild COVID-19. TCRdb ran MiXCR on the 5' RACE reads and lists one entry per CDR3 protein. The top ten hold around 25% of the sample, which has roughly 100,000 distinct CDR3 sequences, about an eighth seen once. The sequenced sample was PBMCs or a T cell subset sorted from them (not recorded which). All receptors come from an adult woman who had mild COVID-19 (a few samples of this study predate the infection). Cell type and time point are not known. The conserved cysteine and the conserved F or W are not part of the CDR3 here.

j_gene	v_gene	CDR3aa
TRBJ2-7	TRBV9	ASSVDRTSGYLREQY
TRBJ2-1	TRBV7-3	ASSPPGLVYNEQF
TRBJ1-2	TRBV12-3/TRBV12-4	ASSPGGRGGYT
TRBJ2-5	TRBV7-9	ASSLARTGGYETQY
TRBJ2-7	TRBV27	ASSLGGIEQY
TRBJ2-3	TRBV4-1	ASSIHPGNTDTQY
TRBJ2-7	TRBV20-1	SARDPGGYSYEQY
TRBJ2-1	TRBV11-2	ASSLVGFSYNEQF
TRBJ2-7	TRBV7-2	ASSTGTRYEQY
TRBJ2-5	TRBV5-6	ASSPWTSPAQY
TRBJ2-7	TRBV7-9	ASSSTSGGTYEQY
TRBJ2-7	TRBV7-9	ASSLDPSADYEQY
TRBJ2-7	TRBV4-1	ASSQPTASSYEQY
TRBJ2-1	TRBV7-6	ASSLAASSNSYNEQF
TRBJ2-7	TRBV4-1	ASSQGPTGVGDEQY
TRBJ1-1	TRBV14	ASSHTAEMNTEAF
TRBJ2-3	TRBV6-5	ASGASSGRYTDTQY
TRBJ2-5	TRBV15	ATSRDAVGGTQY
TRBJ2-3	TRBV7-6	ASSSGSEGSVWY
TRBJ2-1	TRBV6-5	ASSYGQYNEQF
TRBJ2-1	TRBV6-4	ASSQDSHLNEQF
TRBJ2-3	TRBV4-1	ASSQVTSGGTDTQY
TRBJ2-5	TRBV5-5	ASSLISGQETQY
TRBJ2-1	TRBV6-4	ASSDSGGDYNEQF
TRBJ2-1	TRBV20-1	SARVPSGSYNEQF
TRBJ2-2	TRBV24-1	ATSDLVGTGTGELF
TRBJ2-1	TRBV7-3	ASSFLLGQSYNEQF
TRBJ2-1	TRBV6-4	ASSAGLGGYEQF
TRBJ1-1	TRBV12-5	ASGLVTDREGQNTEAF
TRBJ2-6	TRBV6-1	ASSDNSGANVLT
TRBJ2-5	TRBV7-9	ASSLVGPGGETQY
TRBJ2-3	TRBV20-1	SARPFGLAGLDDTQY
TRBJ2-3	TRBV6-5	ASSYRLGFTDTQY
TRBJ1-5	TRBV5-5	ASSLVAGQGTNQPQH
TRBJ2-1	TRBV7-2	ASSLGDRLVDEQF
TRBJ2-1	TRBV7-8	ASRIEGDYNEQF
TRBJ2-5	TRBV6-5	ASSYSGDEETQY
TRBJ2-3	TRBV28	ASSDPTDTQY
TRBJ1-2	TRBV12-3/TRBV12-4	ASRDDRADGYT
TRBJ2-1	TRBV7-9	ATPDRGSVGGSSYNEQF
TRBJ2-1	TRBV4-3	ASSKEISGGRYNEQF
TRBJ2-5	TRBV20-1	SARGPPTVQVQETQY
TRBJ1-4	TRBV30	AWPRPTAGNEKLF
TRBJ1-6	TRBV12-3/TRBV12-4	ASSLAGYNSPLH
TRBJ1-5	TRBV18	ASSPPNDWGSYQPQH
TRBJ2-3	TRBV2	ATNGPPAFTSTDTQY
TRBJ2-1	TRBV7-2	ASSEDYWDYNEQF
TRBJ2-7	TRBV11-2	ASSFAASYEQY
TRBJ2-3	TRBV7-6	ASSQLGGTDTQY
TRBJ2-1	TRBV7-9	ASSPITSFGDNEQF
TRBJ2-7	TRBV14	ASSRPGQGNYEQY
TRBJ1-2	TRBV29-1	SVEDGLGEANYGYT
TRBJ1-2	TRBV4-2	ASSRASTGGYGYT